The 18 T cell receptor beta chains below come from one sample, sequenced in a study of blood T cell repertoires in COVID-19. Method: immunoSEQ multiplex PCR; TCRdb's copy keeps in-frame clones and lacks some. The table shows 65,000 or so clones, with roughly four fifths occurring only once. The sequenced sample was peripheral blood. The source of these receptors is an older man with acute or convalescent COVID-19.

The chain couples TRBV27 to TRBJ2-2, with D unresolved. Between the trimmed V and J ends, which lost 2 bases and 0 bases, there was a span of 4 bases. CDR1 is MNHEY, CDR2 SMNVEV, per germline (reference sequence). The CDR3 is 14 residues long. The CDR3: CASSLIANTGELFF. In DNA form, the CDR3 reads TGTGCCAGCAGTTTAATCGCGAACACCGGGGAGCTGTTTTTT.

In DNA, the CDR3 is TGTGCCAGCAGCTTAGGCAGGGCGCACGAGCAGTACTTC. Translation: CASSLGRAHEQYF. The chain employs TRBV13 and TRBJ2-7; D perhaps matches TRBD1 (5 bases). The CDR3 spans 13 residues. CDR1 is PRHDT, CDR2 FYEKMQ, per germline (reference sequence). V lost 0 bases and J lost 5, with 8 bases in between.

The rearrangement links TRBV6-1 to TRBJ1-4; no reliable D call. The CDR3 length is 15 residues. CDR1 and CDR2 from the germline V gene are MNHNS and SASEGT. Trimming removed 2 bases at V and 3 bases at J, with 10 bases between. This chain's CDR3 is CASSEFGYSNEKLFF. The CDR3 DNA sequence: TGTGCCAGCAGTGAATTCGGGTACTCTAATGAAAAACTGTTTTTT.

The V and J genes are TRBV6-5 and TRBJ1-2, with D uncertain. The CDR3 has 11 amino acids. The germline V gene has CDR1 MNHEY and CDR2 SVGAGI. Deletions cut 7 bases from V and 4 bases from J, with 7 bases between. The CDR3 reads CASTLLYGYTF. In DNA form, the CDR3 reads TGTGCCAGCACACTCCTCTATGGCTACACCTTC.

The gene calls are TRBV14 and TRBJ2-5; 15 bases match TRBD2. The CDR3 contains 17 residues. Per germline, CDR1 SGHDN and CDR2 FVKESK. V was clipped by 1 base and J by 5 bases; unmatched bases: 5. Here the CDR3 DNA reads TGTGCCAGCAGCCAAGGAGTGGGACTAGCGGGGGGCGAGACCCAGTACTTC. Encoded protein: CASSQGVGLAGGETQYF.

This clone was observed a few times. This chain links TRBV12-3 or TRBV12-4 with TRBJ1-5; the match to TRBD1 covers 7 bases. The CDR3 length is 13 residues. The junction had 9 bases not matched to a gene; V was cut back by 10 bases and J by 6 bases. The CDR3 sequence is CATGEGARQPQHF. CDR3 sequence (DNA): TGTGCCACCGGTGAGGGGGCGCGTCAGCCCCAGCATTTT.

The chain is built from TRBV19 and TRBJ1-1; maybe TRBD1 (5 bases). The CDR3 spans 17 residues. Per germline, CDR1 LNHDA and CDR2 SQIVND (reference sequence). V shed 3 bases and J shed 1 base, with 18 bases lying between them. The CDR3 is CASSIGGESTPNTEAFF. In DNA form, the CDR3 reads TGTGCCAGTAGTATCGGGGGGGAATCCACTCCGAACACTGAAGCTTTCTTT.

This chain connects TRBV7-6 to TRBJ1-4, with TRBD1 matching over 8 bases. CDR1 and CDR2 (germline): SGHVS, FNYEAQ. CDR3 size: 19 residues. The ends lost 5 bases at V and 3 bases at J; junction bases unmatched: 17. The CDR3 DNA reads TGTGCCAGCAGCCAATCCACAGGTCAGGGGGCGATTGCTAATGAAAAACTGTTTTTT. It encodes CASSQSTGQGAIANEKLFF.

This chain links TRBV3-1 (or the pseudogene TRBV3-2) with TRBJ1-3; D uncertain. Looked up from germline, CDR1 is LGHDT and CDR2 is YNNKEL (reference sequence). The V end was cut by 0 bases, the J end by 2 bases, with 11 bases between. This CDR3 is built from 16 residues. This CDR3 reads CASSQDSWSAGNTIYF. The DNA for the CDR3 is TGTGCCAGCAGCCAAGATTCGTGGTCGGCTGGAAACACCATATATTTT.

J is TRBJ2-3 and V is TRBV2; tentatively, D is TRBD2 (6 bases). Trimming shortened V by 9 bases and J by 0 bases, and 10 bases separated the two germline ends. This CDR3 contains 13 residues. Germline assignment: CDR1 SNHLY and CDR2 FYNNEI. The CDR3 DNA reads TGTGCCAGTGGTGGGACTAGCACAGATACGCAGTATTTT. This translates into CASGGTSTDTQYF.

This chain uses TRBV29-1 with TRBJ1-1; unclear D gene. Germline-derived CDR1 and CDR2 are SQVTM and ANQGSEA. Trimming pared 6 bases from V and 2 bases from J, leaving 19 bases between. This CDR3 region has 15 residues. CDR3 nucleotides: TGCAGCGTGATAGGAGGGAGGGCCCATAACACTGAAGCTTTCTTT. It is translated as CSVIGGRAHNTEAFF.

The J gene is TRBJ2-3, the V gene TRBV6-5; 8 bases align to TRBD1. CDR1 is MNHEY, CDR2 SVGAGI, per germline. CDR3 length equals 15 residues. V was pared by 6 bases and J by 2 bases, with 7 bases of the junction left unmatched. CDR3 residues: CASSRDRISTDTQYF. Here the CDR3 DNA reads TGTGCCAGCAGCCGGGACAGGATCTCCACAGATACGCAGTATTTT.

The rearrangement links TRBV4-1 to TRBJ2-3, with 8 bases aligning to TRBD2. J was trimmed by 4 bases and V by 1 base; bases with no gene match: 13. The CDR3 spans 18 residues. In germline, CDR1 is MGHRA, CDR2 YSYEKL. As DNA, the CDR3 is TGCGCCAGCAGCCAAGGAGTGAGAGGAGCGGGGGACGCAGATACGCAGTATTTT. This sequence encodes CASSQGVRGAGDADTQYF.

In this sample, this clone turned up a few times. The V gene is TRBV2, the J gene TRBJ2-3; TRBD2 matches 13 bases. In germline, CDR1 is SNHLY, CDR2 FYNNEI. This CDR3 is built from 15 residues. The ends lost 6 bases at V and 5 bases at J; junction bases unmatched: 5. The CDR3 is CASSGTSGVEDTQYF. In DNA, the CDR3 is TGTGCCAGCAGCGGGACTAGCGGGGTGGAAGATACGCAGTATTTT.

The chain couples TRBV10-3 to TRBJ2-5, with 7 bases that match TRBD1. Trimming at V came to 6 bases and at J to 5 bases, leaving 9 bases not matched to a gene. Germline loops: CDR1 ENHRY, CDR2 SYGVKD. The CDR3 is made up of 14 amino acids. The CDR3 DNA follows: TGTGCCATCAGGATAGACAGGGAGCGGGAGACCCAGTACTTC. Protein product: CAIRIDRERETQYF.

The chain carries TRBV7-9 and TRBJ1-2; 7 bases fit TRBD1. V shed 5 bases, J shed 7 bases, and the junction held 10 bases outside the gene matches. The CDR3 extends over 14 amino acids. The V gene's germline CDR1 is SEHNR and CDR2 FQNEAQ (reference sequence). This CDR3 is CASSIIGQAGGYTF. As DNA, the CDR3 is TGTGCCAGCAGCATAATAGGACAGGCGGGTGGCTACACCTTC.

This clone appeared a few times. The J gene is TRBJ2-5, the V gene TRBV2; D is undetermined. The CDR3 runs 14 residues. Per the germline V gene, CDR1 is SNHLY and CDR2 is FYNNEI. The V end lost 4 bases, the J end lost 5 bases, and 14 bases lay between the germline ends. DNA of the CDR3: TGTGCCAGCAGTGGAGGATGGGTCCGGGAGACCCAGTACTTC. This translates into CASSGGWVRETQYF. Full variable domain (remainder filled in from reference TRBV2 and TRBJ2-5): EPEVTQTPSHQVTQMGQEVILRCVPISNHLYFYWYRQILGQKVEFLVSFYNNEISEKSEIFDDQFSVERPDGSNFTLKIRSTKLEDSAMYFCASSGGWVRETQYFGPGTRLLVL.

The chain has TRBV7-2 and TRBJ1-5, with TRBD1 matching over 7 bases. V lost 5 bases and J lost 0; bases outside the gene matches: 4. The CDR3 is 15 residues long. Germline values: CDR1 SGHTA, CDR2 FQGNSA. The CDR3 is CASSPDRNSNQPQHF. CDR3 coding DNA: TGTGCCAGCAGCCCGGACAGGAATAGCAATCAGCCCCAGCATTTT. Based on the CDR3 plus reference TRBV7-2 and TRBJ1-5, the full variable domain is GAGVSQSPSNKVTEKGKDVELRCDPISGHTALYWYRQSLGQGLEFLIYFQGNSAPDKSGLPSDRFSAERTGGSVSTLTIQRTQQEDSAVYLCASSPDRNSNQPQHFGDGTRLSIL.